This T cell receptor beta chain was identified in a study of cytomegalovirus exposure and HLA in healthy donors. General observations from the study: Some V segments (TRBV6-2 and TRBV6-3 among them) were excluded as indistinguishable. CMV serostatus was the only recorded immune exposure for donors. Prior analysis indicated that the majority of TCR beta V segments exhibited productivity approximately 90% or approximately 30% of the time.

Of note for this clone: Its antigen is undetermined. The junction departs from germline at one end; a sequencing error may be responsible.

The CDR3 totals 11 residues. The germline CDR1 and CDR2 sequences are SGHRS and YFSETQ. With 60 Vbeta and 13 Jbeta primers, the PCR was carried out. The repertoire was sequenced with immunoSEQ multiplex PCR; TCRdb's copy has only in-frame clones and lacks some. The table has 45,000 to 65,000 clones, 77% seen once. The chain uses TRBV5-1 and TRBJ1-5; D gene ambiguous. Sequenced material: PBMCs. The TCR originated in a woman aged 40 to 49 in good health and CMV-seropositive. The CDR3 DNA sequence: TGCGCCAGCAGCTCCCCGATAGTGCGTTGCTTT. Amino acid sequence: CASSSPIVRCF.